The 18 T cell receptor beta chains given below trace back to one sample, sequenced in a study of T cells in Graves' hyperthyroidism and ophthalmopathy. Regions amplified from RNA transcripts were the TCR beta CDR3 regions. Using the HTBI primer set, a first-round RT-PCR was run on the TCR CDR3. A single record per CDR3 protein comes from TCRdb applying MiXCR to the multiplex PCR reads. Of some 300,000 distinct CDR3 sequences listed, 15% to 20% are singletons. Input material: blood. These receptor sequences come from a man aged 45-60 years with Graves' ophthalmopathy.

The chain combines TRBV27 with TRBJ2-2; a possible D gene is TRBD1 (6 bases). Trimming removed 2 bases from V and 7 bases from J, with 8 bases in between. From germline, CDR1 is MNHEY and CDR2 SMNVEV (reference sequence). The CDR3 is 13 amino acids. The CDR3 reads CASSLGGGGELFF. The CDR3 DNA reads TGTGCCAGCAGTTTAGGGGGCGGCGGGGAGCTGTTTTTT.

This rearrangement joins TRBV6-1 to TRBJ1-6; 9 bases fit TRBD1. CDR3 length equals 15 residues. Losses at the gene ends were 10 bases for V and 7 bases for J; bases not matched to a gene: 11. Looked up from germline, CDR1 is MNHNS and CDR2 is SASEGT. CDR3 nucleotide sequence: TGTGCCATCAGGGCGGGGGACAGGGCCAATTCACCCCTCCACTTT. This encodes CAIRAGDRANSPLHF.

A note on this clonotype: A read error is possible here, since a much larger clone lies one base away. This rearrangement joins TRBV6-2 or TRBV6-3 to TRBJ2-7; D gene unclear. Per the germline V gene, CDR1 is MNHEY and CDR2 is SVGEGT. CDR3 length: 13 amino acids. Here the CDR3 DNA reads TGTGCCAGCAGTTACCTTAAACTGTACGGGCAGTACTTC. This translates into CASSYLKLYGQYF.

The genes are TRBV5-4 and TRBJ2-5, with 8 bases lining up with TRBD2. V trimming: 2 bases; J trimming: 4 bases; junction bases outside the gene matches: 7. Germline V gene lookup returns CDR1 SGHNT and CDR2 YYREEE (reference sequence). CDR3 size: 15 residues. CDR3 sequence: CASSLPSGRVETQYF. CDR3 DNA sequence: TGTGCCAGCAGCTTACCGAGCGGGAGAGTAGAGACCCAGTACTTC.

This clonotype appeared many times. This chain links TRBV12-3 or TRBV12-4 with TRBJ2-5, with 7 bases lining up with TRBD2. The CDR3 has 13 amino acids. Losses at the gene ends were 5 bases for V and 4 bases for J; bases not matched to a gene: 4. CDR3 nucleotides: TGTGCCAGCAGTATCAGCGGGACAGAGACCCAGTACTTC. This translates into CASSISGTETQYF.

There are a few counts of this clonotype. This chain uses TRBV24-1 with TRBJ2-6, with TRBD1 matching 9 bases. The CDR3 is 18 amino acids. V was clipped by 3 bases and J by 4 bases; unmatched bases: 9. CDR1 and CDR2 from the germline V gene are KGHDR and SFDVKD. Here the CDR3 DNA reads TGTGCCACCAGTGATGCGGGACAGGGACAGGCGGGGGCCAACGTCCTGACTTTC. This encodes CATSDAGQGQAGANVLTF.

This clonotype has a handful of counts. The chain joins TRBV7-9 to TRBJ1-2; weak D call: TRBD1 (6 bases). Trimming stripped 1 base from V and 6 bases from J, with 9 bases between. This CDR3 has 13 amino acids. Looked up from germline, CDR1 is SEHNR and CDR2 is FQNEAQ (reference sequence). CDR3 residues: CASSLGTVDGYTF. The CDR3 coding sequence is TGTGCCAGCAGCTTAGGGACAGTCGATGGCTACACCTTC. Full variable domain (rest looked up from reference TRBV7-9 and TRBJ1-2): DTGVSQNPRHKITKRGQNVTFRCDPISEHNRLYWYRQTLGQGPEFLTYFQNEAQLEKSRLLSDRFSAERPKGSFSTLEIQRTEQGDSAMYLCASSLGTVDGYTFGSGTRLTVV.

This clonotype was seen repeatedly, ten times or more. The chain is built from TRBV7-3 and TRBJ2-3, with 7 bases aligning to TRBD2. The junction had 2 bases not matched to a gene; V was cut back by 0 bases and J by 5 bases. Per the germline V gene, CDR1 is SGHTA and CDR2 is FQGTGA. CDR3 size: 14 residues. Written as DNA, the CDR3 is TGTGCCAGCAGCTTAACGGGAGGGGAAGATACGCAGTATTTT. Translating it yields CASSLTGGEDTQYF.

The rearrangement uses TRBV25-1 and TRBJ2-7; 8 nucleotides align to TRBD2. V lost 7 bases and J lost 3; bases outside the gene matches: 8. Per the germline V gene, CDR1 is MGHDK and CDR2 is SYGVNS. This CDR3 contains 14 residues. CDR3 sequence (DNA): TGTGCCAGCACCGGGAGGGGGATTGGCTACGAGCAGTACTTC. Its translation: CASTGRGIGYEQYF.

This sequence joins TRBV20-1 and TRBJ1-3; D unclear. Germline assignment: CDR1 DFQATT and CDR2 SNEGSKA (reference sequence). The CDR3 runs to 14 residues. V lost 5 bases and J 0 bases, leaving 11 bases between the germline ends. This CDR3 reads CSAFRQRSGNTIYF. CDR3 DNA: TGCAGTGCTTTTCGACAACGCTCTGGAAACACCATATATTTT.

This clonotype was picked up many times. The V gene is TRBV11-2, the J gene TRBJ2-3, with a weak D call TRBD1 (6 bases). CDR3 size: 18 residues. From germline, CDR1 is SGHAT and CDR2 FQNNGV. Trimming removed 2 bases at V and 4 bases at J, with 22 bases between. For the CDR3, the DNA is TGTGCCAGCAGCTTAAGAACACCGACAGGAGCTATGGCAGATACGCAGTATTTT. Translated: CASSLRTPTGAMADTQYF.

The CDR3 DNA follows: TGTGCCACCAATGGGGGAAGTCTGTTCGAGCAGTACTTC. It translates to CATNGGSLFEQYF. The chain couples TRBV10-3 to TRBJ2-7, with D perhaps assigned TRBD1 or TRBD2 (5 bases each). Germline V gives CDR1 ENHRY, CDR2 SYGVKD. The CDR3 has 13 residues. Trimming pared 10 bases from V and 6 bases from J, leaving 19 bases between.

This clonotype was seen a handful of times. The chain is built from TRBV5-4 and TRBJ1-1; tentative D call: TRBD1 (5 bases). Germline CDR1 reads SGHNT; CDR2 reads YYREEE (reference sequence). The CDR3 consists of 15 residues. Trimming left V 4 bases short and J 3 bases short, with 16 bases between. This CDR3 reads CASSSPGGLDTEAFF. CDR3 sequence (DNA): TGTGCCAGCAGCAGCCCGGGGGGGTTGGACACTGAAGCTTTCTTT.

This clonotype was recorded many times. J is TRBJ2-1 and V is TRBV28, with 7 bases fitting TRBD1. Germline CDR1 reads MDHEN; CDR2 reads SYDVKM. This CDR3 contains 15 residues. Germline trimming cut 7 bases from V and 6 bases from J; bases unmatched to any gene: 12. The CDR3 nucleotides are TGTGCCAGCACCCTAAGACAGGGCTTTCGCAATGAGCAGTTCTTC. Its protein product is CASTLRQGFRNEQFF.

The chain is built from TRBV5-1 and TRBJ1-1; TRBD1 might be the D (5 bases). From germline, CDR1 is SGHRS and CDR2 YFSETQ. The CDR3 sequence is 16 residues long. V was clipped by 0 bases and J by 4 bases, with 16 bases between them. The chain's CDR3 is CASSLVGQRIGTEAFF. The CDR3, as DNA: TGCGCCAGCAGCTTGGTGGGGCAGAGAATCGGCACTGAAGCTTTCTTT.

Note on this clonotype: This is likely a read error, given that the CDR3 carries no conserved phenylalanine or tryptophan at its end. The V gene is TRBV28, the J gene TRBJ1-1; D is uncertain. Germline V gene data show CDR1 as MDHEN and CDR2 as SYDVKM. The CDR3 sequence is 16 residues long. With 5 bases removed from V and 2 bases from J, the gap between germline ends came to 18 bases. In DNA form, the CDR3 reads TGTGCCAGCAGTCCAACCTCTGGCTGGGAAAACACTGAAGCTTTCCTT. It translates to CASSPTSGWENTEAFL.

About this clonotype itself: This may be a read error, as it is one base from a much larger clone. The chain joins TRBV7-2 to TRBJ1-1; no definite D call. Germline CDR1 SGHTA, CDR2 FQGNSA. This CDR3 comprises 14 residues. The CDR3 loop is CASSFRQELTGAFF. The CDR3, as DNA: TGTGCCAGCAGCTTTAGGCAGGAGCTCACTGGAGCTTTCTTT. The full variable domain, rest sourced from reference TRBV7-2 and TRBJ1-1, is GAGVSQSPSNKVTEKGKDVELRCDPISGHTALYWYRQSLGQGLEFLIYFQGNSAPDKSGLPSDRFSAERTGGSVSTLTIQRTQQEDSAVYLCASSFRQELTGAFFGQGTRLTVV.

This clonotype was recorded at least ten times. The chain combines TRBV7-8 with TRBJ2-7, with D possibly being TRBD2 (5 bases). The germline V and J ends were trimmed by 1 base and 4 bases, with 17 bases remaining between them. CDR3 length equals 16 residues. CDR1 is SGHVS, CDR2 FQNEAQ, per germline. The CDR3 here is CASSLEWESGIYEQYF. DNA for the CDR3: TGTGCCAGCAGCTTAGAATGGGAGTCCGGGATTTACGAGCAGTACTTC. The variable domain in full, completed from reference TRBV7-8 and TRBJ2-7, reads GAGVSQSPRYKVAKRGQDVALRCDPISGHVSLFWYQQALGQGPEFLTYFQNEAQLDKSGLPSDRFFAERPEGSVSTLKIQRTQQEDSAVYLCASSLEWESGIYEQYFGPGTRLTVT.